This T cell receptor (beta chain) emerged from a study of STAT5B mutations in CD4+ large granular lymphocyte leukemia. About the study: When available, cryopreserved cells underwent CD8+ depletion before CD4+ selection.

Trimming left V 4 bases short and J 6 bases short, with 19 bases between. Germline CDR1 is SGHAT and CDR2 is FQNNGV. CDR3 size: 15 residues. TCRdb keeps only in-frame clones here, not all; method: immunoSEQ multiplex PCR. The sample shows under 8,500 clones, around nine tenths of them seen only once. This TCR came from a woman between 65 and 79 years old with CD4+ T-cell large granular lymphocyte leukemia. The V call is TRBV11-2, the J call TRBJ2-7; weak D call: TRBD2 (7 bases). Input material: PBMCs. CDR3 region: CASSSRGGGAAEQYF. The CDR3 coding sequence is TGTGCCAGCAGCTCTAGAGGAGGGGGGGCCGCCGAGCAGTACTTC. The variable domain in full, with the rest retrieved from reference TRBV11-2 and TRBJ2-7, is EAGVAQSPRYKIIEKRQSVAFWCNPISGHATLYWYQQILGQGPKLLIQFQNNGVVDDSQLPKDRFSAERLKGVDSTLKIQPAKLEDSAVYLCASSSRGGGAAEQYFGPGTRLTVT.